This TCR beta chain was recorded in a study of cytomegalovirus exposure and HLA in healthy donors. Findings of the study overall: Researchers counted around 180 TCR beta chains as cytomegalovirus-associated. Most TCR sequences showed up rarely, but some public TCRs showed up in many donors.

Comments on this clone: Its antigen is unknown.

TCRdb's copy holds only in-frame clones and misses some; the assay was immunoSEQ multiplex PCR. Among some 40,000 clones listed, about 93% were seen once. Trimming at V came to 5 bases and at J to 6 bases, leaving 6 bases not matched to a gene. The CDR3 is made up of 14 amino acids. Germline V CDR1 and CDR2: SNHLY, FYNNEI. The material sequenced was PBMCs. This clonotype was sampled from a man in his late teens or twenties in good health and CMV-seronegative. The chain joins TRBV2 to TRBJ2-1; 8 bases are shared with TRBD2. The CDR3 reads CASSRSGSGNEQFF. Here the CDR3 DNA reads TGTGCCAGCAGTAGAAGCGGGAGCGGCAATGAGCAGTTCTTC. Using reference TRBV2 and TRBJ2-1 for the parts outside the CDR3, the full variable domain is EPEVTQTPSHQVTQMGQEVILRCVPISNHLYFYWYRQILGQKVEFLVSFYNNEISEKSEIFDDQFSVERPDGSNFTLKIRSTKLEDSAMYFCASSRSGSGNEQFFGPGTRLTVL.